This TCR beta chain was documented in a study of esophageal squamous cell carcinoma tumors (dated by TCRdb to the early 2020s). Regarding the study in general: Principal component analysis with K-means clustering of immunohistochemical values for T-cell and checkpoint markers was used to divide patients into immuno relation high and low groups. Across the ten or so cases, 1,671,742 TCRalpha and 1,291,510 TCRbeta total reads were obtained, of which around 30,000 and 35,000 were unique. The purpose of the study was to evaluate TCR repertoire diversity and shared TCR repertoires of T cells in the tumor environment of esophageal squamous cell carcinoma. The wider cohort comprised about 53 surgically treated esophageal squamous cell carcinoma patients in Japan, with 21 high and approximately 30 low immuno relation cases. TCR sequencing covered some 10 patients: five randomly selected high immuno relation cases and five background-matched low immuno relation cases. Overall study results and their limits: Only a few cases were included in the TCR repertoire analysis, and no investigation at the CDR3 clonotype level was carried out. Because TCRalpha and TCRbeta chains were sequenced separately, chain pairing and recognized antigens remained unknown. Shared V|J recombination candidates may have been selected by chance because variation in the TCRalphabeta repertoire was large. The high immuno relation group had higher significant repertoire counts, although the two groups did not differ in total TCR repertoire counts. Roughly 29 TRAV|TRAJ and more than 20 TRBV|TRBJ combinations, including TRAV13-1|TRAJ22 and TRBV7-9|TRBJ2-7, appeared to be shared among high immuno relation cases. In three of the 10 cases, a single TCRalpha VJ recombination dominated, and TCRalpha diversity seemed to be reduced.

Enrollment excluded patients who had received neoadjuvant chemotherapy or who had no clinical information. All of the TCR-sequenced cases shown were male, and each had a subtotal esophagectomy with 2- or 3-field lymphadenectomy. RNA was extracted from bulk tumor tissue sections with a Qiagen AllPrep kit, without T-cell sorting. Until RNA extraction, small sections of surgically resected tumor tissue were kept in RNAlater reagent at -80 degrees C. The method behind the library was 5' RACE. The PCR step used KAPA HiFi along with constant-region primers for TCRalpha or TCRbeta and a P20EA primer, and a nested second PCR with CA2 or CB2 followed. Amplification of TCR genes was performed by unbiased adaptor ligation RT-PCR, in which reverse transcription was carried out with Superscript III and a polyT18-containing BSL-18E primer. Once second-strand synthesis and blunting were done, the P10EA/P20EA adaptor was ligated onto the 5' end of the cDNA, and NotI digestion came next. For both the first and second PCRs, about 20 cycles of 98 degrees C for 20 s, 65 degrees C for 30 s and 72 degrees C for 1 min were run. The Nextera XT Index kit v2 Set A was used to index the amplicons, which were pooled in equimolar amounts and quantified with a Qubit 2.0 Fluorometer. Sequencing was carried out on the Illumina MiSeq platform with 2x300 bp paired-end reads. The study's own analysis went as follows. V and J genes were assigned to reads on the basis of highest identity to IMGT reference sequences using Repertoire Genesis software ver.1.0. The CDR3 region was defined as running from Cys104 to Phe118 plus Gly119 and was then translated, while a unique sequence read was defined by a distinct combination of V, J and CDR3 amino acids. Shared V|J combinations were selected as significant in both a Fisher's exact test in edgeR and a Mann Whitney U test. Repertoire dissimilarity index was computed with the R rdi package after removing singletons and bootstrapping 500 repertoire combinations. Through fastp at Q25 and MiXCR, TCRdb rebuilt clones from the public reads, retaining in-frame beta chains. Under each unique CDR3 protein, matching rows form one entry showing the most common genes and DNA. The V and J calls come from TCRdb's annotation, not from the publication. The table for this sample lists 800 to 1,100 distinct CDR3 sequences; approximately 13% of them were counted only once. The ten most abundant clones make up approximately 18% of the sample.

Relative to its sample, this clonotype is medium-sized (0.01 to 0.1%). The specificity of this receptor is unknown. Qualities for individual bases were not recorded, and no much larger clone is one base off. V is clipped by 4 bases and J by 0 bases, and the sequence between their germline boundaries is 10 bases long. The CDR3, from cysteine to phenylalanine, totals 14 residues. The only DNA kept is the CDR3, 42 bases in frame from the first base. Reading the germline V gene gives CDR1 ENHRY and CDR2 SYGVKD. The receptor chain draws on TRBV10-3 and TRBJ2-7; the D assignment is uncertain and may be TRBD1 or TRBD2, with 5 bases supporting each. This clonotype originated in a man aged 45 to 79 with esophageal squamous cell carcinoma. Specimen: tumor tissue. CDR3 region: CAISVPGSSYEQYF. The DNA sequence is TGTGCCATCAGTGTACCAGGGAGCTCCTACGAGCAGTACTTC.